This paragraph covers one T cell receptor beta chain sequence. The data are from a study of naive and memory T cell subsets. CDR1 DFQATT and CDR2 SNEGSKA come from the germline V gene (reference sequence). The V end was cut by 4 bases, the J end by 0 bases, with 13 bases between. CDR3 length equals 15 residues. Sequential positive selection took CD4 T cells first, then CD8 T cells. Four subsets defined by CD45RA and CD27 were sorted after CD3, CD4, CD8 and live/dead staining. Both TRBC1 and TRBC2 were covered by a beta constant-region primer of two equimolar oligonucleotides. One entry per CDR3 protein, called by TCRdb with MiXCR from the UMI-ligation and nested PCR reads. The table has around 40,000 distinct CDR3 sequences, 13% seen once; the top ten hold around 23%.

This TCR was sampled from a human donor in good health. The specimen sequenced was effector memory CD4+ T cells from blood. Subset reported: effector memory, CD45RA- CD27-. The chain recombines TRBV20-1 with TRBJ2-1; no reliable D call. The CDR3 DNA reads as TGCAGTGCTACCCGACGGTGGAGCTCCTACAATGAGCAGTTCTTC. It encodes CSATRRWSSYNEQFF.